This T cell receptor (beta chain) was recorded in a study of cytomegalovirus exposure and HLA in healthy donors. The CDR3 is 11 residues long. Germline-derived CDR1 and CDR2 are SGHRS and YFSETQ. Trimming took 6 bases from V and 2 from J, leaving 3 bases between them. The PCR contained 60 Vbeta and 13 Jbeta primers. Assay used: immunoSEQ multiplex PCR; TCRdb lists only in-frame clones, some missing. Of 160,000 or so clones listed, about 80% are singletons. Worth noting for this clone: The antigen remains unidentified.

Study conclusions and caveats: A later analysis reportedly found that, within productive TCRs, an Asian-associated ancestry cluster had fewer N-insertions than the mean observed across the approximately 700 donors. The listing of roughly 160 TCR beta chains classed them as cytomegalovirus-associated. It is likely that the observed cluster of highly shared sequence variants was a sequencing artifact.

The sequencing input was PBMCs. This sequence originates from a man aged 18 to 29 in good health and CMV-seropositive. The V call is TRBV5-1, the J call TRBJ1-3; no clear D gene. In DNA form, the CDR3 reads TGCGCCAGCACTGCTGGAAACACCATATATTTT. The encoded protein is CASTAGNTIYF.